What follows describes a single T cell receptor (beta chain). The sample comes from a study of blood T cell repertoires in COVID-19. Study-wide background: The United States, Italy and Spain provided the acute and convalescent COVID-19 samples. From T cells, B-cell-depleted T cells, or PBMCs came the material, which was cDNA or gDNA.

The CDR3 is 16 residues long. The germline V gene has CDR1 KGHSH and CDR2 LQKENI. V gave up 5 bases and J gave up 7 bases, with 21 bases separating them. How the authors handled the data: Amplifying reference gene primers gave estimates of nucleated cell counts. TCRdb's copy holds only in-frame clones and misses some; the assay was immunoSEQ multiplex PCR. For V, J and clone size, that table is used; D and trimming come from the DNA. The table records under 450,000 clones, approximately 80% of them present only once. The sample comprised peripheral blood. The chain carries TRBV18 and TRBJ1-5, with a possible D match to TRBD1 (5 bases). The source is a human donor with acute or convalescent COVID-19. The donor label of this sample is uncertain. The CDR3 nucleotides read TGTGCCAGCTCATCCGGACGAACGGGGGGTCGGCAGCCCCAGCATTTT. Translation gives CASSSGRTGGRQPQHF.